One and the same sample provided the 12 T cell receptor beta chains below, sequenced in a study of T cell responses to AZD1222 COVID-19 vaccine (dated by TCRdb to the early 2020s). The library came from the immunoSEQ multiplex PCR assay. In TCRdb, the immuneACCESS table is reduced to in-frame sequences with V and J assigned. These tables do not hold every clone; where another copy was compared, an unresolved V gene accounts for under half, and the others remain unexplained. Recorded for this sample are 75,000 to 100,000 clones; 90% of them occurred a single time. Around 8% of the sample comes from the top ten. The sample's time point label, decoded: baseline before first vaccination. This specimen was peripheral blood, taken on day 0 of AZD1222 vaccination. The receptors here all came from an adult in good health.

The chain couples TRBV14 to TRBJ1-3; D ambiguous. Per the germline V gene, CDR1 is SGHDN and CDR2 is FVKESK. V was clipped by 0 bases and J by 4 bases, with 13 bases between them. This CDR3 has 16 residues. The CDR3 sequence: CASSQDWGRAGNTIYF. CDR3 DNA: TGTGCCAGCAGCCAAGACTGGGGAAGAGCCGGAAACACCATATATTTT.

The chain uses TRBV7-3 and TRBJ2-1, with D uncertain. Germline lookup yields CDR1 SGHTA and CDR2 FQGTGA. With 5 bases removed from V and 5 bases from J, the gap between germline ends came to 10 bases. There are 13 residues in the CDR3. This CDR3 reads CASSKDLDNEQFF. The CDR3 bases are TGTGCCAGCAGCAAGGACCTCGACAATGAGCAGTTCTTC.

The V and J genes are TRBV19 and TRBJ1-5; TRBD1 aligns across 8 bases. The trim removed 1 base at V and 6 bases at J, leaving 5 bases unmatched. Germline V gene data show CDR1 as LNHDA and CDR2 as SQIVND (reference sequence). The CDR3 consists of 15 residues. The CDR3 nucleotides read TGTGCCAGTAGTATAGGGACAGGGAGAACTCAGCCCCAGCATTTT. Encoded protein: CASSIGTGRTQPQHF.

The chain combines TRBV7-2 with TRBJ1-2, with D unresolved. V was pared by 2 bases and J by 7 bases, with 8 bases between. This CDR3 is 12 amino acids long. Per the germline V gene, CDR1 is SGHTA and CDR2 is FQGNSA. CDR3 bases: TGTGCCAGCAGCTTATCCCGGAGTGGCTACACCTTC. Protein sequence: CASSLSRSGYTF.

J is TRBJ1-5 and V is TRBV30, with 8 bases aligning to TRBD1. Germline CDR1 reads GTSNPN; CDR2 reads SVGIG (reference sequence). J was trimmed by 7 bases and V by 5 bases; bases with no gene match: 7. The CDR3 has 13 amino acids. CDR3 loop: CAWANRGRQPQHF. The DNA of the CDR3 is TGTGCCTGGGCCAACAGGGGGAGGCAGCCCCAGCATTTT.

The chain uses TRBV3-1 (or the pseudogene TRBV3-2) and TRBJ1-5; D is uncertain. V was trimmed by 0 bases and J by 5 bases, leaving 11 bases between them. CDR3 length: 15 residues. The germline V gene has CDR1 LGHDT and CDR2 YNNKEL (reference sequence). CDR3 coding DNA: TGTGCCAGCAGCCAAGATAGCCTGGTTGATCAGCCCCAGCATTTT. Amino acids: CASSQDSLVDQPQHF.

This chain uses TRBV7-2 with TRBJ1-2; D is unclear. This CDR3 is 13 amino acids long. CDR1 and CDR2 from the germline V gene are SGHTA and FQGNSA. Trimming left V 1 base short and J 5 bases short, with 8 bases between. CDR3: CASSLDREYGYTF. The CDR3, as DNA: TGTGCCAGCAGCTTAGATAGAGAATATGGCTACACCTTC.

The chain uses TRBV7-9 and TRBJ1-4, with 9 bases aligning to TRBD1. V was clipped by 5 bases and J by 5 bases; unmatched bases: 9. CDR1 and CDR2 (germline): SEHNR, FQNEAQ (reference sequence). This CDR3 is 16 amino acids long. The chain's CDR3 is CASSPRGDRENEKLFF. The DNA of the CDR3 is TGTGCCAGCAGCCCAAGGGGGGACAGGGAGAATGAAAAACTGTTTTTT.

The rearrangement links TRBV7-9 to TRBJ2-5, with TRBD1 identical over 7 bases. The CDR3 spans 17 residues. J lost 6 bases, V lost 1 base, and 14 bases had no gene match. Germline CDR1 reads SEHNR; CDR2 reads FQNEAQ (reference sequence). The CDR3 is CASSLGTGAPRGQTQYF. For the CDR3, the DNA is TGTGCCAGCAGCTTAGGAACAGGGGCCCCAAGAGGGCAGACCCAGTACTTC.

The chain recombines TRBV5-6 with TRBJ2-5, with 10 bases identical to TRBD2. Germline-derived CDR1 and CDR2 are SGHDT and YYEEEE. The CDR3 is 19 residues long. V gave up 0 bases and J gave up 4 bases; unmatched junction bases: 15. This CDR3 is CASSLGGPSGGRESETQYF. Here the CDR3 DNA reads TGTGCCAGCAGCTTGGGAGGCCCTAGCGGGGGACGGGAGTCAGAGACCCAGTACTTC.

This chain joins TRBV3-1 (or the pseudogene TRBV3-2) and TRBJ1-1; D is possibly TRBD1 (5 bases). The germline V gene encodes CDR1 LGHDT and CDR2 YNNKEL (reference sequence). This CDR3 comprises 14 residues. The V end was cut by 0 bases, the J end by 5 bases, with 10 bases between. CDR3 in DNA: TGTGCCAGCAGCCAAGATTCAGGGCGGACTGAAGCTTTCTTT. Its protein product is CASSQDSGRTEAFF.

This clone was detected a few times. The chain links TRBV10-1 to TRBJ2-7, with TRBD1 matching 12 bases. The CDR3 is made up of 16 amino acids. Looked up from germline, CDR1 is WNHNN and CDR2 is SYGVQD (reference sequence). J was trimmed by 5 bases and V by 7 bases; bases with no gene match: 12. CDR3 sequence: CASIGVGGTGGDEQYF. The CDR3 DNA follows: TGCGCCAGCATCGGGGTCGGTGGGACAGGGGGCGACGAGCAGTACTTC.